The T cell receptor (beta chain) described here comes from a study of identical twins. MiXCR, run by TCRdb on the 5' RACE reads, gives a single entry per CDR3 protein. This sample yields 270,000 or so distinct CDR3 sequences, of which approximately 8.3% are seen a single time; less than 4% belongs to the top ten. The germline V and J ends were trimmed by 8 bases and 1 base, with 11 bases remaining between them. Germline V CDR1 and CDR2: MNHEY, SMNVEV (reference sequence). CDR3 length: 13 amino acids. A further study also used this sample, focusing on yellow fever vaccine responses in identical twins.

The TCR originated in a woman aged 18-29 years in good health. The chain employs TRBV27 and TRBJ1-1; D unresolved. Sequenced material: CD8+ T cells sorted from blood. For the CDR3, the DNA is TGTGCCAGCGCGGCCTGGGGGAACACTGAAGCTTTCTTT. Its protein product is CASAAWGNTEAFF.